The 3 T cell receptor beta chains below were found in one sample sequenced in a study of identical twins. TCRdb re-derived calls from the 5' RACE reads in MiXCR, one entry per CDR3 protein. Here the sample spans around 450,000 distinct CDR3 sequences, 12% to 15% being singletons. The sample also formed part of further work on yellow fever vaccine responses in identical twins.

The sample was CD4+ T cells sorted from blood. All receptors derive from a woman under 30 in good health.

This clonotype was found many times. The chain has TRBV12-3 or TRBV12-4 and TRBJ2-6, with D possibly TRBD2 on 5 matching bases. The CDR3 covers 15 residues. The V and J ends lost 3 bases and 0 bases respectively, with 6 bases between them. The CDR3 here is CASSFAGSGANVLTF. The CDR3 DNA sequence: TGTGCCAGCAGTTTTGCGGGCTCTGGGGCCAACGTCCTGACTTTC.

In its sample, this clonotype was seen a few times. The chain joins TRBV15 to TRBJ2-7; maybe TRBD1 (6 bases). Trimming left V 0 bases short and J 4 bases short, with 13 bases between. The CDR3 sequence is 15 residues long. Germline V gene lookup returns CDR1 LNHNV and CDR2 YYDKDF (reference sequence). The chain's CDR3 is CATSRDLARGYEQYF. In DNA form, the CDR3 reads TGTGCCACCAGCAGAGATTTGGCCAGGGGATACGAGCAGTACTTC.

The chain combines TRBV19 with TRBJ1-1; D unclear. Trimming took 3 bases from V and 6 from J, leaving 14 bases between them. The length of the CDR3 is 14 residues. Germline lookup yields CDR1 LNHDA and CDR2 SQIVND (reference sequence). The DNA of the CDR3 is TGTGCCAGTAGTATTTCCTGGGCAAAGGCTGAAGCTTTCTTT. This gives the protein CASSISWAKAEAFF. The full variable domain, completed using reference TRBV19 and TRBJ1-1, is DGGITQSPKYLFRKEGQNVTLSCEQNLNHDAMYWYRQDPGQGLRLIYYSQIVNDFQKGDIAEGYSVSREKKESFPLTVTSAQKNPTAFYLCASSISWAKAEAFFGQGTRLTVV.